The 2 T cell receptor beta chains below come from one sample, sequenced in a study of T-cell reconstitution after alpha-beta-depleted transplantation in children. Study findings and constraints: The authors attributed T-cell counts and diversity one year after transplant mostly to newly produced T cells.

The antigens these receptors bind are not known. Unique molecular identifiers were used to barcode this TCRbeta library. TCRdb called the PCR reads again in MiXCR, with one record for every CDR3 protein. This repertoire shows some 300,000 distinct CDR3 sequences, 6% to 10% found once; its top ten account for approximately 8.6%. The sequences come from peripheral blood, collected 360 days after TCRalphabeta/CD19-depleted stem cell transplant. The receptors stem from a female patient aged 2-15 years who had a stem cell transplant for Fanconi anemia, so the T cells may come from the graft donor.

The chain has TRBV5-6 and TRBJ1-5, with TRBD1 as a possible D gene (6 bases). Germline CDR1 SGHDT, CDR2 YYEEEE. Trimming stripped 0 bases from V and 7 bases from J, with 17 bases between. CDR3 length equals 16 residues. CDR3 bases: TGTGCCAGCAGCTTGGGAGGAGCAGGGGCAGGACAGCCCCAGCATTTT. It is translated as CASSLGGAGAGQPQHF. The full variable domain, with the rest looked up from reference TRBV5-6 and TRBJ1-5, is DAGVTQSPTHLIKTRGQQVTLRCSPKSGHDTVSWYQQALGQGPQFIFQYYEEEERQRGNFPDRFSGHQFPNYSSELNVNALLLGDSALYLCASSLGGAGAGQPQHFGDGTRLSIL.

This clonotype appeared many times. The chain joins TRBV12-3 or TRBV12-4 to TRBJ1-1; D remains ambiguous. V lost 6 bases to trimming and J lost 7 bases, with 18 bases between them. The CDR3 is 14 residues long. This CDR3 reads CASSPGKVPFEAFF. CDR3 DNA sequence: TGTGCCAGCAGCCCCGGCAAAGTACCTTTTGAAGCTTTCTTT.